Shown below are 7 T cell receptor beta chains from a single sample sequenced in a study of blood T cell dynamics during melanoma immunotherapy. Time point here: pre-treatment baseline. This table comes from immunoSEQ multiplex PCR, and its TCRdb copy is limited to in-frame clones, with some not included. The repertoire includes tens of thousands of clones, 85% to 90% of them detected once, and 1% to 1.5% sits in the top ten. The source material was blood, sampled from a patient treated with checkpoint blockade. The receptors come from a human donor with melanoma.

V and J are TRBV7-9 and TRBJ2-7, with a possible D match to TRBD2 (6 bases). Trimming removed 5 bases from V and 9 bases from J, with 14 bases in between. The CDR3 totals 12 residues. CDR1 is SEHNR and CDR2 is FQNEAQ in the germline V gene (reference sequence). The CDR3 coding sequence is TGTGCCAGCAGCCCGCCGGGACTCGGGCAGTACTTC. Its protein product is CASSPPGLGQYF.

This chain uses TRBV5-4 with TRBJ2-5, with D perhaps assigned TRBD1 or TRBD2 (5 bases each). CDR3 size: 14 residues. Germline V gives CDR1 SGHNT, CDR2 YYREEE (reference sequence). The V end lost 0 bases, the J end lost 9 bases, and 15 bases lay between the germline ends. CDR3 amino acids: CASSLENGGRAQYF. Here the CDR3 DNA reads TGTGCCAGCAGCTTGGAGAATGGGGGAAGGGCCCAGTACTTC.

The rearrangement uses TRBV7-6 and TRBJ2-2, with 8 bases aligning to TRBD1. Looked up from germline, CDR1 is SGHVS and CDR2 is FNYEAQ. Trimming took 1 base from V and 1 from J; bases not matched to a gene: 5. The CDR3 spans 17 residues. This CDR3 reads CASSLGRQGWNTGELFF. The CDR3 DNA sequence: TGTGCCAGCAGCTTAGGCAGACAGGGGTGGAACACCGGGGAGCTGTTTTTT.

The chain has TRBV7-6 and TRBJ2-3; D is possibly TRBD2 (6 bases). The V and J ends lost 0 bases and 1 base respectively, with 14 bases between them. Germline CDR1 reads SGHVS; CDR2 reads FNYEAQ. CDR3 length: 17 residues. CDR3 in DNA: TGTGCCAGCAGCTTAGCCACGGGAGCATTGGGCACAGATACGCAGTATTTT. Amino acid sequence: CASSLATGALGTDTQYF. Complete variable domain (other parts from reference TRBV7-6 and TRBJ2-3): GAGVSQSPRYKVTKRGQDVALRCDPISGHVSLYWYRQALGQGPEFLTYFNYEAQQDKSGLPNDRFSAERPEGSISTLTIQRTEQRDSAMYRCASSLATGALGTDTQYFGPGTRLTVL.

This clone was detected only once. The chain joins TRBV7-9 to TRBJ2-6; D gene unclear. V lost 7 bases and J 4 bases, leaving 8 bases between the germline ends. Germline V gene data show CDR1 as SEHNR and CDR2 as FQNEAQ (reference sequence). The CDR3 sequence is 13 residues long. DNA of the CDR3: TGTGCCAGCACCGGCGGCGGGGCCAACGTCCTGACTTTC. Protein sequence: CASTGGGANVLTF.

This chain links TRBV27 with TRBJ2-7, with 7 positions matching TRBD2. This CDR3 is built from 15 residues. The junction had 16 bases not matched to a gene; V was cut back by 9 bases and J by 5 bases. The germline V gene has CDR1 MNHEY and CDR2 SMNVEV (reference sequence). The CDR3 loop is CASRSWEGRGHEQYF. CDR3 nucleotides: TGTGCCAGTCGGTCGTGGGAGGGCCGAGGCCACGAGCAGTACTTC.

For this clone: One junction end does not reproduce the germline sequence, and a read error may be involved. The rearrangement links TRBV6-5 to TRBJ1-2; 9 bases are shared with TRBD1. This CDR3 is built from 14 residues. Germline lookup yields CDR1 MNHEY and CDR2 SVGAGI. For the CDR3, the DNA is TGTGCCAGCAGCCGACAGGGGGGTAACGATGGCTACACCTTC. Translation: CASSRQGGNDGYTF.